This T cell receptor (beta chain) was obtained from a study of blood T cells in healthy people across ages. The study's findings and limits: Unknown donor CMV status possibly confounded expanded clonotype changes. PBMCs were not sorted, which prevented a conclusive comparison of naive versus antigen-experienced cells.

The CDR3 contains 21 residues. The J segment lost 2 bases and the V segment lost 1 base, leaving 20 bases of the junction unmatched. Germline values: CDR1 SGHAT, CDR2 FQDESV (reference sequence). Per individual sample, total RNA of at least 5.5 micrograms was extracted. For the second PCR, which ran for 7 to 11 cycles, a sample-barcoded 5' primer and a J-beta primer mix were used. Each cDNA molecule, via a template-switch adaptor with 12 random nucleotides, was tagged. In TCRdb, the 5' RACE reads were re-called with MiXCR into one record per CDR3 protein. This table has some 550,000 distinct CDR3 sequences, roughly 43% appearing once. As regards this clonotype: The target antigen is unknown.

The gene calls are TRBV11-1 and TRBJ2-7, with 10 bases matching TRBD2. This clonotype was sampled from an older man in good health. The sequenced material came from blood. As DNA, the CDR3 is TGTGCCAGCAGCTTAGATGGGGACAGTGAGGACTGGACTAGCGGCCCCTACGAGCAGTACTTC. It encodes CASSLDGDSEDWTSGPYEQYF.